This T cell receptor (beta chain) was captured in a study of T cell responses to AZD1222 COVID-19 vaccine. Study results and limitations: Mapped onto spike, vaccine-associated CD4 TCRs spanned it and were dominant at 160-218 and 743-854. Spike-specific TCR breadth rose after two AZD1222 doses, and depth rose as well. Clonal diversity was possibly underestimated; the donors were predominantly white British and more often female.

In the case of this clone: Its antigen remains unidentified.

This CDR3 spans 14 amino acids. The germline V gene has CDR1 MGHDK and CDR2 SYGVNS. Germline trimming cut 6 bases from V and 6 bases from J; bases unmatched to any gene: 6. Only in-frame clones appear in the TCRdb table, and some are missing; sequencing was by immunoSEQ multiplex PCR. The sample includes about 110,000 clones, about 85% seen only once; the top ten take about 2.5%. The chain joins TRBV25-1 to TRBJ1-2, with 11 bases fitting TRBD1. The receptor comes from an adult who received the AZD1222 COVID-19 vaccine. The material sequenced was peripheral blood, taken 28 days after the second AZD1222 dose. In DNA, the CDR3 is TGTGCCAGCAGAGGGACAGGGGGATTACATGGCTACACCTTC. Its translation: CASRGTGGLHGYTF.